This is a list of T cell receptor beta chains from one sample in a study of T cells in Graves' hyperthyroidism and ophthalmopathy. TCRdb ran MiXCR on the multiplex PCR reads and lists one entry per CDR3 protein. This table has 500,000 to 650,000 distinct CDR3 sequences, about 15% appearing once. Sequences were obtained from blood. The receptors were gathered from a woman aged 18-35 years with Graves' ophthalmopathy. The CDR3 runs from the conserved cysteine through the conserved F or W. A D gene is named only where the DNA matches it firmly. Rows give clone size only sometimes, using once, few, many, or a class for an expanded clone.

TRBJ2-7	TRBD1	few	TRBV25-1	CASSESGDRFGYEQYF	TGTGCCAGCAGTGAATCCGGGGACAGGTTCGGCTACGAGCAGTACTTC
TRBJ2-1	TRBD1	NA	TRBV11-2	CASSYRDREDEQFF	TGTGCCAGCAGTTACCGGGACAGGGAGGATGAGCAGTTCTTC
TRBJ2-7	TRBD1	NA	TRBV7-9	CASSLAQTGAYEQYF	TGTGCCAGCAGCTTAGCTCAGACAGGGGCTTACGAGCAGTACTTC
TRBJ1-2	NA	few	TRBV9	CASSVGGRDYGYTF	TGTGCCAGCAGCGTAGGGGGTAGGGACTATGGCTACACCTTC
TRBJ1-2	TRBD1	NA	TRBV5-8	CASSLGGQVLHGYTF	TGTGCCAGCAGCTTGGGGGGACAGGTGCTTCATGGCTACACCTTC
TRBJ1-6	NA	many	TRBV28	CASSFQGWNSPLHF	TGTGCCAGCAGTTTTCAGGGATGGAATTCACCCCTCCACTTT
TRBJ1-2	TRBD1	many	TRBV2	CASSSTGRNYGYTF	TGTGCCAGCTCTTCGACAGGGAGGAACTATGGCTACACCTTC
TRBJ1-3	NA	NA	TRBV7-6	CASSPRGGGKEAGNTIYF	TGTGCCAGCAGCCCCAGGGGCGGGGGAAAAGAGGCTGGAAACACCATATATTTT
TRBJ2-1	TRBD1	many	TRBV2	CASAGTGDNEQFF	TGTGCCAGCGCTGGGACAGGGGACAATGAGCAGTTCTTC
TRBJ2-5	TRBD1	NA	TRBV20-1	CSASRDRETQYF	TGCAGTGCTAGCCGGGACAGGGAGACCCAGTACTTC
TRBJ2-5	TRBD2	many	TRBV20-1	CSARTTSGEQETQYF	TGCAGTGCTAGAACAACTAGCGGGGAACAAGAGACCCAGTACTTC
TRBJ2-7	TRBD1	many	TRBV29-1	CSVPWDRDRGEQYF	TGCAGCGTTCCCTGGGACAGGGATAGAGGAGAGCAGTACTTC
TRBJ2-7	NA	NA	TRBV29-1	CSVVSTVEQYF	TGCAGCGTTGTTTCCACAGTCGAGCAGTACTTC
TRBJ1-1	TRBD1	NA	TRBV9	CASSGPGQGVTEAFF	TGTGCCAGCAGCGGACCGGGACAGGGTGTCACTGAAGCTTTCTTT
TRBJ2-1	TRBD1	many	TRBV7-8	CASRPGTGAYNEQFF	TGTGCCAGCAGGCCCGGGACAGGGGCCTACAATGAGCAGTTCTTC
TRBJ1-6	NA	NA	TRBV27	CASSLGVLYNSPLHF	TGTGCCAGCAGTTTAGGGGTTCTCTATAATTCACCCCTCCACTTT
TRBJ2-5	TRBD2	NA	TRBV27	CASSRTSSLLETQYF	TGTGCCAGCAGTCGGACTAGCTCGCTTTTGGAGACCCAGTACTTC
TRBJ2-1	TRBD2	few	TRBV4-2	CASSQVTGTSGNNEQFF	TGTGCCAGCAGCCAAGTAACCGGGACTAGCGGGAATAATGAGCAGTTCTTC
TRBJ1-1	NA	NA	TRBV4-2	CASSQERSETNTEAFF	TGTGCCAGCAGCCAAGAGCGGTCCGAGACGAACACTGAAGCTTTCTTT
TRBJ2-5	NA	NA	TRBV2	CASRGQGRETQYF	TGTGCCAGCAGAGGGCAGGGGAGAGAGACCCAGTACTTC
TRBJ2-7	NA	many	TRBV3-1	CASSQDLASIYEQYF	TGTGCCAGCAGCCAAGATCTAGCAAGTATCTACGAGCAGTACTTC
TRBJ1-1	NA	many	TRBV28	CASSSLVADTEAFF	TGTGCCAGCAGTTCATTAGTCGCGGACACTGAAGCTTTCTTT
TRBJ2-1	TRBD2	many	TRBV20-1	CSAKKSSGDEQFF	TGCAGTGCTAAAAAAAGCAGCGGGGATGAGCAGTTCTTC
TRBJ2-2	NA	many	TRBV5-1	CASSLDRAVTGELFF	TGCGCCAGCAGCTTGGACAGGGCGGTAACCGGGGAGCTGTTTTTT
TRBJ2-7	TRBD2	NA	TRBV4-3	CASSQELAGGFYEQYF	TGCGCCAGCAGCCAAGAGCTAGCGGGAGGTTTCTACGAGCAGTACTTC
TRBJ2-2	NA	NA	TRBV7-3	CASSTTGNTGELFF	TGTGCCAGCAGCACCACAGGGAACACCGGGGAGCTGTTTTTT
TRBJ2-1	NA	NA	TRBV28	CAATLPYNEQFF	TGTGCCGCCACGCTCCCCTACAATGAGCAGTTCTTC
TRBJ1-6	TRBD1	NA	TRBV6-1	CASSEGAGGDSPLHF	TGTGCCAGCAGTGAGGGCGCAGGGGGTGATTCACCCCTCCACTTT
TRBJ2-6	TRBD1	few	TRBV25-1	CAYSGTEASGANVLTF	TGTGCCTATTCCGGGACAGAGGCCTCTGGGGCCAACGTCCTGACTTTC
TRBJ2-2	NA	NA	TRBV9	CASSEGEEAGNTGELFF	TGTGCCAGCAGCGAGGGGGAAGAAGCGGGGAACACCGGGGAGCTGTTTTTT
TRBJ1-5	NA	many	TRBV28	CASKNNRAGNQPQHF	TGTGCCAGCAAGAATAACAGGGCGGGCAATCAGCCCCAGCATTTT
TRBJ2-2	NA	few	TRBV3-1	CASSQDSAGALGNGELFF	TGTGCCAGCAGCCAAGATTCGGCAGGGGCTCTGGGGAACGGGGAGCTGTTTTTT
TRBJ1-4	NA	few	TRBV14	CASSQALNEKLFF	TGTGCCAGCAGCCAAGCTCTTAATGAAAAACTGTTTTTT
TRBJ2-2	TRBD1	NA	TRBV6-4	CASGMRQGVHTGELFF	TGTGCCAGCGGAATGAGACAGGGGGTGCACACCGGGGAGCTGTTTTTT
TRBJ1-1	NA	many	TRBV5-1	CASSLGMAFTEAFF	TGCGCCAGCAGCTTGGGGATGGCTTTCACTGAAGCTTTCTTT
TRBJ2-1	NA	many	TRBV9	CASSASGGSSYNEQFF	TGTGCCAGCAGCGCATCGGGCGGTAGCTCCTACAATGAGCAGTTCTTC
TRBJ2-7	NA	NA	TRBV5-5	CASTMGASSYGQYF	TGTGCCAGCACCATGGGGGCTAGCTCCTACGGGCAGTACTTC
TRBJ2-1	TRBD2	NA	TRBV6-5	CASSYGLAGGLSYEQFF	TGTGCCAGCAGTTACGGGTTAGCGGGGGGTTTATCATATGAGCAGTTCTTC
TRBJ2-3	NA	NA	TRBV19	CASRKVQNTDTQYF	TGTGCCAGTAGGAAAGTACAGAACACAGATACGCAGTATTTT
TRBJ2-6	NA	many	TRBV11-3	CASSQSGANVLTF	TGTGCCAGCAGTCAATCTGGGGCCAACGTCCTGACTTTC
TRBJ1-2	TRBD1	few	TRBV12-3/TRBV12-4	CASSLDRIITYGYTF	TGTGCCAGCAGTCTGGACAGGATTATCACCTATGGCTACACCTTC
TRBJ2-7	TRBD2	many	TRBV29-1	CSVEDWGGSTYEQYF	TGCAGCGTTGAAGATTGGGGAGGGAGCACCTACGAGCAGTACTTC
TRBJ2-2	NA	NA	TRBV27	CASSLSIGGELFF	TGTGCCAGCAGTTTATCGATCGGCGGGGAGCTGTTTTTT
TRBJ1-5	NA	few	TRBV20-1	CSAEGGSGYSNQPQHF	TGCAGTGCTGAGGGCGGCAGTGGCTATAGCAATCAGCCCCAGCATTTT
TRBJ2-1	TRBD1	few	TRBV29-1	CSVDGTGIFNEQFF	TGCAGCGTTGATGGGACAGGGATTTTCAATGAGCAGTTCTTC
TRBJ1-2	NA	NA	TRBV6-1	CAVWGGAPSYGYTF	TGTGCCGTCTGGGGGGGGGCCCCATCCTATGGCTACACCTTC
TRBJ1-1	TRBD1	many	TRBV28	CASSPGQVTNTEAFF	TGTGCCAGCAGCCCGGGACAGGTGACGAACACTGAAGCTTTCTTT
TRBJ1-4	NA	many	TRBV18	CASSPPFGANEKLFF	TGTGCCAGCTCACCACCCTTCGGTGCTAATGAAAAACTGTTTTTT
TRBJ1-3	NA	many	TRBV30	CAWSTLGDTIYF	TGTGCCTGGAGTACCTTGGGGGACACCATATATTTT
TRBJ2-1	TRBD2	many	TRBV3-1	CASSQAGGPGEQFF	TGTGCCAGCAGCCAAGCGGGGGGGCCAGGCGAGCAGTTCTTC
TRBJ2-1	NA	NA	TRBV7-3	CASSLNAEGEQFF	TGTGCCAGCAGCTTAAACGCCGAAGGTGAGCAGTTCTTC
TRBJ2-7	NA	few	TRBV29-1	CSVEGGGSYEQYF	TGCAGCGTGGAGGGGGGTGGCTCCTACGAGCAGTACTTC
TRBJ2-1	TRBD2	many	TRBV24-1	CATSVSGTSVHEQFF	TGTGCCACCAGTGTATCAGGGACTAGCGTCCATGAGCAGTTCTTC
TRBJ2-1	NA	many	TRBV7-9	CASNSRGNEQFF	TGTGCCAGCAACTCTCGAGGGAATGAGCAGTTCTTC